Shown below are 9 T cell receptor beta chains from a single sample sequenced in a study of shared clonotypes between healthy human individuals. Method: immunoSEQ multiplex PCR; TCRdb's copy keeps in-frame clones and lacks some. The sample lists a few million clones; just over 90% were seen once. The sample taken for sequencing was naive CD4+ T cells from PBMCs. The subset was: CD45RA+ positively selected. The receptors originated from a man between 18 and 29 years old in good health. Some clones in this sample may be carry-over from other donors' samples.

The J gene is TRBJ2-5, the V gene TRBV7-9; 8 bases match TRBD2. V shed 2 bases and J 5 bases; nucleotides not matched to a gene: 13. CDR3 length: 17 residues. CDR1 is SEHNR and CDR2 is FQNEAQ in the germline V gene (reference sequence). The DNA for the CDR3 is TGTGCCAGCAGCTTATGGCGGGAGGCTGGAAGGGGGGAGACCCAGTACTTC. As protein: CASSLWREAGRGETQYF.

This chain connects TRBV5-1 to TRBJ2-7; unclear D gene. CDR3 length equals 14 residues. The germline V and J ends were trimmed by 3 bases and 4 bases, with 14 bases remaining between them. The germline CDR1 and CDR2 sequences are SGHRS and YFSETQ. Here the CDR3 DNA reads TGCGCCAGCAGCTCGGATGGTCTACGGTACGAGCAGTACTTC. Residues: CASSSDGLRYEQYF. Full variable domain (rest looked up from reference TRBV5-1 and TRBJ2-7): KAGVTQTPRYLIKTRGQQVTLSCSPISGHRSVSWYQQTPGQGLQFLFEYFSETQRNKGNFPGRFSGRQFSNSRSEMNVSTLELGDSALYLCASSSDGLRYEQYFGPGTRLTVT.

This clone was recorded once. The chain employs TRBV7-3 and TRBJ2-7; no reliable D call. V was pared by 1 base and J by 4 bases, with 8 bases between. Germline V gene data show CDR1 as SGHTA and CDR2 as FQGTGA. The CDR3 sequence is 13 residues long. As DNA, the CDR3 is TGTGCCAGCAGCTTAATGTGGGCTTACGAGCAGTACTTC. Its protein product is CASSLMWAYEQYF.

This chain connects TRBV30 to TRBJ1-4; no clear D. CDR1 and CDR2 from the germline V gene are GTSNPN and SVGIG (reference sequence). Trimming cost V 0 bases and J 8 bases, with 10 bases left between them. The length of the CDR3 is 13 residues. The CDR3 DNA is TGTGCCTGGAGTGTACTAGAGAACGAAAAACTGTTTTTT. Its translation: CAWSVLENEKLFF.

This chain joins TRBV13 and TRBJ2-1; 10 bases fit TRBD2. With 1 base clipped from V and 8 bases from J, the junction kept 8 bases outside the gene matches. This CDR3 has 16 amino acids. The germline gives CDR1 PRHDT, CDR2 FYEKMQ (reference sequence). CDR3 in amino acids: CASSLVPSGRKYEQFF. The CDR3, as DNA: TGTGCCAGCAGCTTAGTACCTAGCGGGAGAAAATATGAGCAGTTCTTC. Using reference TRBV13 and TRBJ2-1 for the parts outside the CDR3, the full variable domain is AAGVIQSPRHLIKEKRETATLKCYPIPRHDTVYWYQQGPGQDPQFLISFYEKMQSDKGSIPDRFSAQQFSDYHSELNMSSLELGDSALYFCASSLVPSGRKYEQFFGPGTRLTVL.

For this clone: Distinct nucleotide sequences in the sample also encode this CDR3. The J gene is TRBJ2-1, the V gene TRBV9; D unresolved. The CDR3 sequence is 12 residues long. V dropped 2 bases and J dropped 3 bases, with 3 bases sitting between them. The germline V gene has CDR1 SGDLS and CDR2 YYNGEE. The CDR3 here is CASSVDYNEQFF. CDR3 coding DNA: TGTGCCAGCAGCGTTGACTACAATGAGCAGTTCTTC.

As regards this clone: Other DNA sequences in this specimen translate into the identical CDR3. The chain recombines TRBV28 with TRBJ1-1; TRBD1 might be the D (5 bases). V lost 6 bases and J lost 5, with 10 bases in between. CDR3 length: 12 amino acids. Germline V gives CDR1 MDHEN, CDR2 SYDVKM. This CDR3 reads CASSERGTEAFF. The CDR3 DNA reads as TGTGCCAGCAGCGAACGGGGGACTGAAGCTTTCTTT.

The rearrangement joins TRBV5-4 to TRBJ2-1, with D perhaps TRBD2 (6 bases). CDR1 is SGHNT and CDR2 is YYREEE in the germline V gene (reference sequence). V was clipped by 0 bases and J by 9 bases, with 19 bases between them. CDR3 length: 16 residues. As DNA, the CDR3 is TGTGCCAGCAGCTTGGCCGGTGAGGCGGGAAAGGCTGAGCAGTTCTTC. Its protein is CASSLAGEAGKAEQFF.

This sequence joins TRBV11-1 and TRBJ1-4, with 7 bases aligning to TRBD1. The CDR3 is 14 residues long. The junction had 5 bases not matched to a gene; V was cut back by 5 bases and J by 5 bases. Per the germline V gene, CDR1 is SGHAT and CDR2 is FQDESV (reference sequence). The CDR3 DNA follows: TGTGCCAGCAGCCCCCCGGGACAGAATGAAAAACTGTTTTTT. Amino acid sequence: CASSPPGQNEKLFF.